This T cell receptor beta chain was sequenced during a study of TIL therapy for anti-PD-1-resistant metastatic lung cancer. Overall study context: By whole-exome sequencing, median non-synonymous tumor mutation burden was around 1.5 mutations per megabase.

This sample's time point: pre-treatment sample, taken before nivolumab and TIL therapy. The ends lost 2 bases at V and 14 bases at J; junction bases unmatched: 8. Germline CDR1 MNHEY, CDR2 SVGAGI. The CDR3 loop spans 13 amino acids. Sequencing used immunoSEQ v3. Each library reached 1.5 million to 2.5 million read pairs, or about 4.5-6.5 million at deep level. Repertoires were generated with immunoSEQ multiplex PCR, while TCRdb's copy carries only in-frame clones and drops some. Among under 60,000 clones listed, approximately 86% were seen once. The sequence derives from a person aged 25-79 years with non-small cell lung cancer. Specimen: blood, collected at baseline. This chain joins TRBV6-5 and TRBJ2-1, with 8 bases that match TRBD2. The CDR3 loop reads CASSYGAGTSKFF. The DNA for the CDR3 is TGTGCCAGCAGTTACGGGGCCGGGACTAGTAAGTTCTTC.